These 31 T cell receptor beta chains originate from one sample sequenced in a study of shared clonotypes between healthy human individuals. The protocol was immunoSEQ multiplex PCR, while the TCRdb copy is restricted to in-frame clones and leaves out a portion. The sample has millions of clones, over 85% seen once. The material sequenced was naive CD4+ T cells sorted from blood. Described subset: CD45RA+ positively selected. These TCRs come from a man aged 18 to 30 in good health.

The chain has TRBV7-9 and TRBJ1-2; D perhaps matches TRBD1 (6 bases). CDR3 length equals 14 residues. Per the germline V gene, CDR1 is SEHNR and CDR2 is FQNEAQ (reference sequence). V dropped 4 bases and J dropped 5 bases, with 14 bases sitting between them. The CDR3 DNA sequence: TGTGCCAGCAGCTCCGGGACATTCGAGTATGGCTACACCTTC. It yields the protein CASSSGTFEYGYTF.

This clone was recorded only once. The chain is built from TRBV6-1 and TRBJ2-7; possible D gene TRBD1, 5 bases. Germline CDR1 and CDR2: MNHNS and SASEGT. The CDR3 is 13 amino acids. Trimming took off 2 bases at V and 10 bases at J, with 15 bases between the two ends. The CDR3 DNA sequence: TGTGCCAGCAGTGAATTCAGGGATCTTACACAGTACTTC. This codes for CASSEFRDLTQYF.

Worth noting for this clone: Other nucleotide sequences from this sample produce the same CDR3. The chain links TRBV19 to TRBJ1-2; no firm D call. Trimming stripped 5 bases from V and 5 bases from J, with 9 bases between. The CDR3 length is 12 residues. In germline, CDR1 is LNHDA, CDR2 SQIVND (reference sequence). Written as DNA, the CDR3 is TGTGCCAGTAGTCCTGGCGGGTATGGCTACACCTTC. It codes for CASSPGGYGYTF.

The rearrangement links TRBV2 to TRBJ2-1; 8 nucleotides match TRBD2. The length of the CDR3 is 12 residues. The germline V gene has CDR1 SNHLY and CDR2 FYNNEI. V gave up 8 bases and J gave up 10 bases; unmatched junction bases: 7. The CDR3 DNA reads TGTGCCAGCCGCGAACTAGCGGACGAGCAGTTCTTC. Protein sequence: CASRELADEQFF.

This chain connects TRBV5-4 to TRBJ1-1; D possibly corresponds to TRBD1 (6 bases). Trimming pared 7 bases from V and 0 bases from J, leaving 10 bases between. Germline CDR1 SGHNT, CDR2 YYREEE (reference sequence). This CDR3 comprises 13 residues. As DNA, the CDR3 is TGTGCCAGCTCCGGACAGATGAACACTGAAGCTTTCTTT. It encodes CASSGQMNTEAFF.

The chain combines TRBV11-2 with TRBJ2-2; TRBD1 matches 9 bases. The CDR3 consists of 15 residues. Trimming took 5 bases from V and 7 from J; bases not matched to a gene: 8. The germline CDR1 and CDR2 sequences are SGHAT and FQNNGV. The CDR3 bases are TGTGCCAGCAGCCCAATACAGGGGGCGAGCGGGGAGCTGTTTTTT. Its protein product is CASSPIQGASGELFF.

The chain couples TRBV5-1 to TRBJ1-4; a weak D match, TRBD1 (5 bases). CDR3 size: 18 residues. With 2 bases removed from V and 0 bases from J, the gap between germline ends came to 17 bases. Germline loops: CDR1 SGHRS, CDR2 YFSETQ. The CDR3 protein is CASSFSPGGIATNEKLFF. In nucleotides, the CDR3 is TGCGCCAGCAGCTTTTCCCCCGGGGGGATAGCAACTAATGAAAAACTGTTTTTT. Combining the CDR3 with reference TRBV5-1 and TRBJ1-4 gives the whole variable domain KAGVTQTPRYLIKTRGQQVTLSCSPISGHRSVSWYQQTPGQGLQFLFEYFSETQRNKGNFPGRFSGRQFSNSRSEMNVSTLELGDSALYLCASSFSPGGIATNEKLFFGSGTQLSVL.

Here the CDR3 reads CASSVRSNQPQHF. DNA of the CDR3: TGTGCCAGCTCCGTTCGTAGCAATCAGCCCCAGCATTTT. V is TRBV7-2 and J is TRBJ1-5; D remains unclear. The CDR3 has 13 residues. Trimming removed 8 bases from V and 0 bases from J, with 8 bases in between. Germline V gene lookup returns CDR1 SGHTA and CDR2 FQGNSA.

The chain has TRBV5-1 and TRBJ2-3; TRBD2 agrees at 7 bases. The germline CDR1 and CDR2 sequences are SGHRS and YFSETQ. CDR3 length: 17 amino acids. Unmatched junction bases numbered 10, after V lost 3 bases and J lost 0 bases. The CDR3 DNA sequence: TGCGCCAGCAGCTCCCCCGGGACTACCGCTAGCACAGATACGCAGTATTTT. It is translated as CASSSPGTTASTDTQYF.

The chain employs TRBV19 and TRBJ2-7, with 7 positions matching TRBD1. Germline loops: CDR1 LNHDA, CDR2 SQIVND (reference sequence). Trimming at V came to 5 bases and at J to 1 base, leaving 5 bases not matched to a gene. This CDR3 comprises 14 residues. The CDR3 coding sequence is TGTGCCAGTAGTCGAGGACAGGCTTCCTACGAGCAGTACTTC. It yields the protein CASSRGQASYEQYF.

CDR3: CAWSASRQGYSGYTF. The CDR3 DNA reads as TGTGCCTGGAGTGCATCTAGGCAGGGCTATTCGGGCTACACCTTC. The rearrangement links TRBV30 to TRBJ1-2, with a possible D match to TRBD1 (5 bases). The CDR3 extends over 15 amino acids. Trimming left V 1 base short and J 8 bases short, with 20 bases between. Per the germline V gene, CDR1 is GTSNPN and CDR2 is SVGIG (reference sequence).

The chain has TRBV6-1 and TRBJ1-1; 10 nucleotides line up with TRBD1. The V segment lost 4 bases and the J segment 10 bases; nucleotides outside the gene matches: 6. CDR1 and CDR2 from the germline V gene are MNHNS and SASEGT. This CDR3 has 13 amino acids. CDR3 coding DNA: TGTGCCAGCAGTGCGGACAGGGGGATTGGAGCTTTCTTT. This codes for CASSADRGIGAFF.

A single count supports this clone. This chain links TRBV4-1 with TRBJ2-2; 7 bases line up with TRBD1. Per germline, CDR1 MGHRA and CDR2 YSYEKL. This CDR3 spans 15 amino acids. Trimming cost V 4 bases and J 5 bases; bases outside gene matches: 7. DNA for the CDR3: TGCGCCAGCAGCCTCAGACAGGGATCGACCGGGGAGCTGTTTTTT. This translates into CASSLRQGSTGELFF.

This chain links TRBV7-9 with TRBJ1-6, with 7 bases matching TRBD1. Germline V gives CDR1 SEHNR, CDR2 FQNEAQ (reference sequence). Losses at the gene ends were 6 bases for V and 10 bases for J; bases not matched to a gene: 9. CDR3 length: 14 residues. The DNA for the CDR3 is TGTGCCAGCAGTTCAGCAGGGGGAGGATCACCCCTCCACTTT. This sequence encodes CASSSAGGGSPLHF. Full variable domain (outside the CDR3, taken from reference TRBV7-9 and TRBJ1-6): DTGVSQNPRHKITKRGQNVTFRCDPISEHNRLYWYRQTLGQGPEFLTYFQNEAQLEKSRLLSDRFSAERPKGSFSTLEIQRTEQGDSAMYLCASSSAGGGSPLHFGNGTRLTVT.

The gene calls are TRBV4-1 and TRBJ2-7, with D possibly matching TRBD2 (6 bases). Trimming left V 0 bases short and J 2 bases short, with 17 bases between. CDR1 and CDR2 from the germline V gene are MGHRA and YSYEKL. This CDR3 contains 17 residues. In DNA, the CDR3 is TGCGCCAGCAGCCAAGAGGTAGCGGCGAGTCATACCTACGAGCAGTACTTC. Encoded protein: CASSQEVAASHTYEQYF.

V is TRBV28 and J is TRBJ1-5; TRBD1 agrees at 7 bases. This CDR3 region has 17 residues. Germline CDR1 and CDR2: MDHEN and SYDVKM. V lost 6 bases, J lost 6 bases, and 17 bases stayed unmatched. CDR3 amino acids: CASSFPGGRGEVQPQHF. The CDR3 DNA reads TGTGCCAGCAGCTTTCCAGGCGGCAGGGGGGAAGTTCAGCCCCAGCATTTT.

The V and J genes are TRBV29-1 and TRBJ2-7, with 9 nucleotides matching TRBD1. There are 14 residues in the CDR3. From germline, CDR1 is SQVTM and CDR2 ANQGSEA. Unmatched junction bases numbered 10, after V lost 1 base and J lost 9 bases. The CDR3 DNA is TGCAGCGTTGAAGTTGATAGACAGGGGGGTAGGCAGTACTTC. Protein: CSVEVDRQGGRQYF.

In DNA form, the CDR3 reads TGTGCCAGCAGTATGGCCGGGGGTGGTTATGGCTACACCTTC. It yields the protein CASSMAGGGYGYTF. This chain joins TRBV27 and TRBJ1-2; a weak D match, TRBD1 (5 bases). Germline V lookup: CDR1 MNHEY, CDR2 SMNVEV (reference sequence). With 5 bases removed from V and 5 bases from J, the gap between germline ends came to 15 bases. This CDR3 region has 14 residues.

The rearrangement links TRBV19 to TRBJ2-4; D not resolved. The CDR3 has 13 residues. Germline V gene sequence: CDR1 LNHDA, CDR2 SQIVND (reference sequence). The germline V and J ends were trimmed by 5 bases and 0 bases, with 5 bases remaining between them. CDR3 in amino acids: CASSPGAKNIQYF. In DNA, the CDR3 is TGTGCCAGTAGTCCGGGAGCCAAAAACATTCAGTACTTC.

For the CDR3, the DNA is TGTGCCAGCAGCGCTGACAGGGGTATGATGGAGACCCAGTACTTC. Translating gives CASSADRGMMETQYF. The chain links TRBV7-9 to TRBJ2-5; 8 bases fit TRBD1. From germline, CDR1 is SEHNR and CDR2 FQNEAQ (reference sequence). This CDR3 has 15 amino acids. V gave up 5 bases and J gave up 5 bases; unmatched junction bases: 10.

CDR3 DNA: TGTGCCTGGAGTGTACGTGTCGGGTGGTCTGGAAACACCATATATTTT. Encoded protein: CAWSVRVGWSGNTIYF. The V and J genes are TRBV30 and TRBJ1-3; no firm D call. CDR1 and CDR2 (germline): GTSNPN, SVGIG (reference sequence). The CDR3 extends over 16 amino acids. V gave up 0 bases and J gave up 1 base, with 13 bases separating them.

The chain combines TRBV18 with TRBJ1-2; TRBD1 matches at 9 bases. Per the germline V gene, CDR1 is KGHSH and CDR2 is LQKENI. The CDR3 length is 15 residues. The J segment lost 7 bases and the V segment lost 3 bases, leaving 9 bases of the junction unmatched. The CDR3 region has the DNA TGTGCCAGCTCACCCGGACAGGGGATCGTATTTGGCTACACCTTC. Translated, it gives CASSPGQGIVFGYTF. Full variable domain (missing parts from reference TRBV18 and TRBJ1-2): NAGVMQNPRHLVRRRGQEARLRCSPMKGHSHVYWYRQLPEEGLKFMVYLQKENIIDESGMPKERFSAEFPKEGPSILRIQQVVRGDSAAYFCASSPGQGIVFGYTFGSGTRLTVV.

This clone appeared a few times. The chain has TRBV6-1 and TRBJ2-7; D is perhaps TRBD1 or TRBD2 (5 bases each). The CDR3 has 15 residues. From germline, CDR1 is MNHNS and CDR2 SASEGT. V dropped 3 bases and J dropped 2 bases, with 14 bases sitting between them. The CDR3 nucleotides are TGTGCCAGCAGTGAGTCACGGGGCTTTACCTACGAGCAGTACTTC. Protein product: CASSESRGFTYEQYF.

The table lists this clone with a count of one. Other nucleotide sequences from this sample produce the same CDR3. The chain combines TRBV5-4 with TRBJ2-2; D gene uncertain. This CDR3 is 14 amino acids long. Germline assignment: CDR1 SGHNT and CDR2 YYREEE (reference sequence). V lost 0 bases and J 1 base, leaving 4 bases between the germline ends. The CDR3 DNA follows: TGTGCCAGCAGCTTGGTGGGGAACACCGGGGAGCTGTTTTTT. Amino acid sequence: CASSLVGNTGELFF.

The rearrangement links TRBV5-6 to TRBJ2-7, with D possibly TRBD2 on 5 matching bases. Trimming took 0 bases from V and 3 from J, leaving 7 bases between them. CDR3 length: 13 amino acids. CDR1 and CDR2 from the germline V gene are SGHDT and YYEEEE. The CDR3 loop reads CASSLGGLYEQYF. Written as DNA, the CDR3 is TGTGCCAGCAGCTTGGGAGGGCTCTACGAGCAGTACTTC.

In its sample, this clone was seen once. V usage is TRBV7-2 and J usage is TRBJ2-7; 8 bases line up with TRBD1. Looked up from germline, CDR1 is SGHTA and CDR2 is FQGNSA. The CDR3 extends over 15 amino acids. The junction had 11 bases not matched to a gene; V was cut back by 7 bases and J by 3 bases. The chain's CDR3 is CASNSDRGLLYEQYF. As DNA, the CDR3 is TGTGCCAGCAATTCAGACAGGGGCCTACTCTACGAGCAGTACTTC.

V gene TRBV11-2 combines with J gene TRBJ2-1; 11 bases are shared with TRBD2. This CDR3 spans 16 amino acids. J lost 12 bases, V lost 1 base, and 11 bases had no gene match. CDR1 is SGHAT and CDR2 is FQNNGV in the germline V gene. The CDR3 DNA is TGTGCCAGCAGCTTAGTGGGGACTAGCGGTGGATTTGTGCAGTTCTTC. Translation: CASSLVGTSGGFVQFF.

The rearrangement uses TRBV5-1 and TRBJ1-6, with D possibly TRBD1 on 5 matching bases. This CDR3 spans 14 amino acids. The germline V gene encodes CDR1 SGHRS and CDR2 YFSETQ. Trimming cost V 1 base and J 7 bases, with 9 bases left between them. The CDR3 protein is CASSLRRGNSPLHF. The CDR3, as DNA: TGCGCCAGCAGCTTGCGGCGGGGGAATTCACCCCTCCACTTT.

V usage is TRBV6-5 and J usage is TRBJ2-5, with 7 bases aligning to TRBD2. CDR1 is MNHEY, CDR2 SVGAGI, per germline. This CDR3 spans 15 amino acids. With V trimmed by 6 bases and J by 1 base, 8 bases remained unmatched. CDR3 DNA: TGTGCCAGCAGACCCAGCGGGGTGGCCCAAGAGACCCAGTACTTC. Translating it yields CASRPSGVAQETQYF.

This chain links TRBV30 with TRBJ1-1, with 8 bases that match TRBD1. The germline V gene encodes CDR1 GTSNPN and CDR2 SVGIG (reference sequence). The CDR3 is 14 residues long. V gave up 0 bases and J gave up 5 bases; unmatched junction bases: 5. CDR3 nucleotide sequence: TGTGCCTGGAGTGTACCAGGGGGCGGTACTGAAGCTTTCTTT. Its translation: CAWSVPGGGTEAFF.

The J gene is TRBJ1-4, the V gene TRBV11-2; 9 bases are shared with TRBD1. Per germline, CDR1 SGHAT and CDR2 FQNNGV. With V trimmed by 6 bases and J by 8 bases, 7 bases remained unmatched. The CDR3 covers 14 residues. CDR3 loop: CASSRRTGVEKLFF. The CDR3 DNA follows: TGTGCCAGCAGTCGTAGGACAGGGGTCGAAAAACTGTTTTTT.